The present entry profiles one TCR beta chain with its context. The data belong to a study of T-cell reconstitution after alpha-beta-depleted transplantation in children. V dropped 8 bases and J dropped 9; count of bases not matched to a gene: 16. This CDR3 spans 15 amino acids. From germline, CDR1 is MNHEY and CDR2 SMNVEV (reference sequence). Researchers prepared the TCRbeta library using unique molecular identifiers, the study reports. TCRdb re-analysed the PCR reads in MiXCR, keeping a single row per CDR3 protein. Of some 500,000 distinct CDR3 sequences in the sample, around 20% are singletons; the top ten hold 2.5% to 3.5%.

This chain joins TRBV27 and TRBJ1-1; 9 nucleotides match TRBD1. The starting material was PBMCs from the stem cell graft donor, obtained from the stem cell graft. The sequence came from a human donor who donated a stem cell graft to a child with acute lymphoblastic leukemia. The CDR3 DNA reads TGTGCCAGCCGAGGGACAGGGCGTGTGGGGTGGAAAGCTTTCTTT. Translating it yields CASRGTGRVGWKAFF.